A selection of T cell receptor beta chains follows, all from one sample in a study of STAT5B mutations in CD4+ large granular lymphocyte leukemia. Sequencing was performed with immunoSEQ multiplex PCR; in TCRdb, only in-frame clones are kept and a portion is missing. This table holds about 32,000 clones, roughly 80% found once. The sample was CD4+ T cells from blood buffy coats. These receptors were taken from a human donor in good health. Each CDR3 is given with its conserved first and last residue. D genes are given only for firm matches. Only part of the rows carry a size: once, few, many, or a class if the clone is expanded.

abundance: few
v_gene: TRBV19
d_gene: TRBD2
j_gene: TRBJ2-2
CDR3aa: CASSVRGLAGGPTGELFF
CDR3nt: TGTGCCAGTAGTGTCCGGGGACTAGCGGGAGGGCCCACCGGGGAGCTGTTTTTT

abundance: -
v_gene: TRBV5-1
d_gene: TRBD2
j_gene: TRBJ2-1
CDR3aa: CASSLTSGSSNEQFF
CDR3nt: TGCGCCAGCAGCTTGACTAGCGGGAGTTCTAATGAGCAGTTCTTC

abundance: -
v_gene: TRBV6-1
d_gene: -
j_gene: TRBJ1-1
CDR3aa: CASILHLEAFF
CDR3nt: TGTGCCAGCATTCTCCACCTGGAAGCTTTCTTT

abundance: -
v_gene: TRBV5-1
d_gene: TRBD2
j_gene: TRBJ2-3
CDR3aa: CASTGTSGTDTQYF
CDR3nt: TGCGCCAGCACCGGGACTAGCGGGACAGATACGCAGTATTTT

abundance: -
v_gene: TRBV19
d_gene: -
j_gene: TRBJ2-2
CDR3aa: CASSMRGESGELFF
CDR3nt: TGTGCCAGTAGTATGAGGGGCGAGTCCGGGGAGCTGTTTTTT

abundance: -
v_gene: TRBV5-6
d_gene: -
j_gene: TRBJ2-1
CDR3aa: CASSFGWPPTNEQFF
CDR3nt: TGTGCCAGCAGCTTCGGATGGCCCCCCACAAATGAGCAGTTCTTC

abundance: -
v_gene: TRBV2
d_gene: -
j_gene: TRBJ1-1
CDR3aa: CASNRLQGTNTEAFF
CDR3nt: TGTGCCAGCAATCGATTGCAGGGGACTAACACTGAAGCTTTCTTT

abundance: few
v_gene: TRBV27
d_gene: -
j_gene: TRBJ2-1
CDR3aa: CASSPDSYYNEQFF
CDR3nt: TGTGCCAGCAGTCCGGACAGCTACTACAATGAGCAGTTCTTC

abundance: -
v_gene: TRBV11-2
d_gene: TRBD1
j_gene: TRBJ2-7
CDR3aa: CASSPRQGARGEQYF
CDR3nt: TGTGCCAGCAGCCCCCGACAGGGGGCTCGTGGGGAGCAGTACTTC

abundance: -
v_gene: TRBV4-1
d_gene: TRBD2
j_gene: TRBJ2-7
CDR3aa: CASSLGTSDEQYF
CDR3nt: TGCGCCAGCAGCCTCGGGACTAGCGACGAGCAGTACTTC

abundance: once
v_gene: TRBV6-5
d_gene: TRBD2
j_gene: TRBJ2-7
CDR3aa: CASSGLAGAYEQYF
CDR3nt: TGTGCCAGCAGCGGACTAGCGGGAGCATACGAGCAGTACTTC

abundance: -
v_gene: TRBV6-6
d_gene: TRBD1
j_gene: TRBJ2-2
CDR3aa: CASTDRGPPGTGELFF
CDR3nt: TGTGCCAGCACGGACAGGGGGCCGCCGGGCACCGGGGAGCTGTTTTTT

abundance: -
v_gene: TRBV18
d_gene: -
j_gene: TRBJ2-1
CDR3aa: CASGRLNEQFF
CDR3nt: TGTGCCAGCGGTCGTCTCAATGAGCAGTTCTTC

abundance: -
v_gene: TRBV19
d_gene: TRBD1
j_gene: TRBJ1-1
CDR3aa: CATGDRVRTEAFF
CDR3nt: TGTGCCACGGGGGACAGGGTAAGAACTGAAGCTTTCTTT

abundance: once
v_gene: TRBV6-6
d_gene: -
j_gene: TRBJ2-7
CDR3aa: CASSKDGNYEQYF
CDR3nt: TGTGCCAGCAGCAAGGACGGAAACTACGAGCAGTACTTC

abundance: -
v_gene: TRBV27
d_gene: TRBD2
j_gene: TRBJ2-3
CDR3aa: CASKAASGITDTQYF
CDR3nt: TGTGCCAGCAAAGCGGCTAGCGGGATAACAGATACGCAGTATTTT

abundance: few
v_gene: TRBV2
d_gene: -
j_gene: TRBJ2-7
CDR3aa: CASRLRDTMGNEQYF
CDR3nt: TGTGCCAGCAGGTTACGGGATACCATGGGGAACGAGCAGTACTTC

abundance: -
v_gene: TRBV19
d_gene: TRBD2
j_gene: TRBJ2-1
CDR3aa: CASTALAGVGEQFF
CDR3nt: TGTGCCAGTACGGCTCTAGCGGGAGTCGGTGAGCAGTTCTTC

abundance: -
v_gene: TRBV7-2
d_gene: -
j_gene: TRBJ1-5
CDR3aa: CASSQDRGRPQHF
CDR3nt: TGTGCCAGCAGCCAGGACAGAGGGCGGCCCCAGCATTTT

abundance: -
v_gene: TRBV21-1
d_gene: -
j_gene: TRBJ1-2
CDR3aa: CASSNRDSGLPGYTF
CDR3nt: TGTGCCAGCAGCAACAGGGACAGTGGTCTTCCTGGCTACACCTTC

abundance: -
v_gene: TRBV7-7
d_gene: -
j_gene: TRBJ2-7
CDR3aa: CASSPPSSYEQYF
CDR3nt: TGTGCCAGCAGCCCCCCCTCCTCCTACGAGCAGTACTTC

abundance: few
v_gene: TRBV7-8
d_gene: TRBD2
j_gene: TRBJ2-5
CDR3aa: CASSHTLLAGDRETQYF
CDR3nt: TGTGCCAGCAGCCACACCCTACTAGCGGGAGACAGGGAGACCCAGTACTTC

abundance: -
v_gene: TRBV28
d_gene: -
j_gene: TRBJ2-7
CDR3aa: CASHGSQGGNEQYF
CDR3nt: TGTGCCAGCCATGGTTCCCAGGGAGGCAACGAGCAGTACTTC

abundance: -
v_gene: TRBV7-9
d_gene: -
j_gene: TRBJ2-6
CDR3aa: CASSLLGVTSSGANVLTF
CDR3nt: TGTGCCAGCAGCTTATTGGGGGTTACGTCCTCTGGGGCCAACGTCCTGACTTTC

abundance: once
v_gene: TRBV7-9
d_gene: TRBD2
j_gene: TRBJ2-2
CDR3aa: CASSHNGGRKTGELFF
CDR3nt: TGTGCCAGCAGCCATAATGGCGGGAGAAAAACCGGGGAGCTGTTTTTT

abundance: -
v_gene: TRBV7-3
d_gene: -
j_gene: TRBJ2-1
CDR3aa: CASSSSGNEQFF
CDR3nt: TGTGCCAGCAGCTCCTCAGGGAATGAGCAGTTCTTC

abundance: -
v_gene: TRBV5-4
d_gene: -
j_gene: TRBJ2-5
CDR3aa: CASSLRAGRQETQYF
CDR3nt: TGTGCCAGCAGCTTGAGGGCGGGACGTCAAGAGACCCAGTACTTC

abundance: -
v_gene: TRBV18
d_gene: -
j_gene: TRBJ2-2
CDR3aa: CASSKDSITGELFF
CDR3nt: TGTGCCAGCTCAAAGGACTCGATCACCGGGGAGCTGTTTTTT

abundance: -
v_gene: TRBV28
d_gene: -
j_gene: TRBJ2-7
CDR3aa: CASKIPGPYEQYF
CDR3nt: TGTGCCAGCAAAATTCCAGGACCCTACGAGCAGTACTTC

abundance: -
v_gene: TRBV19
d_gene: TRBD1
j_gene: TRBJ1-2
CDR3aa: CASTTQGRVYGYTF
CDR3nt: TGTGCCAGTACCACACAGGGGCGCGTCTATGGCTACACCTTC

abundance: -
v_gene: TRBV6-1
d_gene: TRBD2
j_gene: TRBJ2-1
CDR3aa: CASSVASGTSGIRGAGEQFF
CDR3nt: TGTGCCAGCAGTGTAGCCTCGGGGACTAGCGGGATAAGGGGGGCGGGTGAGCAGTTCTTC

abundance: -
v_gene: TRBV2
d_gene: -
j_gene: TRBJ2-5
CDR3aa: CASSHRKETQYF
CDR3nt: TGTGCCAGCAGTCACCGAAAAGAGACCCAGTACTTC

abundance: once
v_gene: TRBV28
d_gene: TRBD2
j_gene: TRBJ2-1
CDR3aa: CASSRTSGASGEQFF
CDR3nt: TGTGCCAGCAGTAGGACTAGCGGGGCTTCTGGTGAGCAGTTCTTC

abundance: -
v_gene: TRBV2
d_gene: -
j_gene: TRBJ2-2
CDR3aa: CASSDQGGLELFF
CDR3nt: TGTGCCAGCAGTGATCAGGGAGGTTTGGAGCTGTTTTTT

abundance: -
v_gene: TRBV10-3
d_gene: -
j_gene: TRBJ1-2
CDR3aa: CASSYQGKVGYTF
CDR3nt: TGTGCCAGCAGTTACCAAGGCAAGGTCGGCTACACCTTC

abundance: -
v_gene: TRBV7-2
d_gene: TRBD1
j_gene: TRBJ1-4
CDR3aa: CASSQSGTGGEKLFF
CDR3nt: TGTGCCAGCAGCCAGTCCGGGACAGGGGGGGAAAAACTGTTTTTT

abundance: once
v_gene: TRBV7-7
d_gene: -
j_gene: TRBJ2-1
CDR3aa: CASSTANYNEQFF
CDR3nt: TGTGCCAGCAGCACGGCCAACTACAATGAGCAGTTCTTC

abundance: few
v_gene: TRBV27
d_gene: -
j_gene: TRBJ1-1
CDR3aa: CASSDTGNLEAFF
CDR3nt: TGTGCCAGCAGTGACACAGGGAATCTTGAAGCTTTCTTT

abundance: -
v_gene: TRBV2
d_gene: TRBD2
j_gene: TRBJ2-7
CDR3aa: CASSRLAGGYEQYF
CDR3nt: TGTGCCAGCAGCCGACTAGCGGGAGGCTACGAGCAGTACTTC

abundance: -
v_gene: TRBV19
d_gene: -
j_gene: TRBJ1-2
CDR3aa: CASRQDGLWGYTF
CDR3nt: TGTGCCAGTAGACAAGACGGGCTTTGGGGCTACACCTTC

abundance: -
v_gene: TRBV7-3
d_gene: -
j_gene: TRBJ2-7
CDR3aa: CASSFGGSYEQYF
CDR3nt: TGTGCCAGCAGCTTTGGCGGGTCCTACGAGCAGTACTTC

abundance: -
v_gene: TRBV9
d_gene: -
j_gene: TRBJ2-3
CDR3aa: CASTPGQGRTDTQYF
CDR3nt: TGTGCCAGCACCCCGGGCCAGGGCCGCACAGATACGCAGTATTTT

abundance: -
v_gene: TRBV7-9
d_gene: TRBD2
j_gene: TRBJ2-3
CDR3aa: CASSAFPAGGRETQYF
CDR3nt: TGTGCCAGCAGCGCTTTCCCAGCGGGAGGGCGGGAGACGCAGTATTTT

abundance: once
v_gene: TRBV11-2
d_gene: TRBD1
j_gene: TRBJ2-3
CDR3aa: CASSLDHGQGNTDTQYF
CDR3nt: TGTGCCAGCAGCTTAGATCACGGACAGGGGAACACAGATACGCAGTATTTT

abundance: -
v_gene: TRBV10-2
d_gene: TRBD1
j_gene: TRBJ2-7
CDR3aa: CASNPPGTGGPSYEQYF
CDR3nt: TGCGCCAGCAACCCGCCGGGGACAGGGGGTCCCTCCTACGAGCAGTACTTC

abundance: once
v_gene: TRBV15
d_gene: -
j_gene: TRBJ2-1
CDR3aa: CATRSQGPTNEQFF
CDR3nt: TGTGCCACCAGGTCACAGGGACCTACCAATGAGCAGTTCTTC

abundance: -
v_gene: TRBV28
d_gene: -
j_gene: TRBJ1-2
CDR3aa: CASRPDRRGYTF
CDR3nt: TGTGCCAGTAGGCCGGACCGGCGCGGCTACACCTTC

abundance: -
v_gene: TRBV27
d_gene: -
j_gene: TRBJ2-7
CDR3aa: CASSLAPSAGSYEQYF
CDR3nt: TGTGCCAGCAGTTTGGCCCCCAGTGCGGGGAGCTACGAGCAGTACTTC

abundance: -
v_gene: TRBV27
d_gene: -
j_gene: TRBJ2-7
CDR3aa: CASSRSDAPGLYEQYF
CDR3nt: TGTGCCAGCAGTAGATCGGACGCCCCGGGCCTCTACGAGCAGTACTTC

abundance: -
v_gene: TRBV10-2
d_gene: -
j_gene: TRBJ2-5
CDR3aa: CASTTRGKETQYF
CDR3nt: TGCGCCAGCACCACTAGGGGGAAAGAGACCCAGTACTTC

abundance: -
v_gene: TRBV7-9
d_gene: -
j_gene: TRBJ2-3
CDR3aa: CASSLDRAGDTQYF
CDR3nt: TGTGCCAGCAGCTTAGACAGGGCCGGGGATACGCAGTATTTT

abundance: -
v_gene: TRBV4-1
d_gene: -
j_gene: TRBJ1-5
CDR3aa: CASSHARQEPGQPQHF
CDR3nt: TGCGCCAGCAGCCACGCCCGACAGGAGCCTGGGCAGCCCCAGCATTTT

abundance: -
v_gene: TRBV5-1
d_gene: -
j_gene: TRBJ1-5
CDR3aa: CASSLGGVINQPQHF
CDR3nt: TGCGCCAGCAGCTTGGGGGGAGTCATCAATCAGCCCCAGCATTTT